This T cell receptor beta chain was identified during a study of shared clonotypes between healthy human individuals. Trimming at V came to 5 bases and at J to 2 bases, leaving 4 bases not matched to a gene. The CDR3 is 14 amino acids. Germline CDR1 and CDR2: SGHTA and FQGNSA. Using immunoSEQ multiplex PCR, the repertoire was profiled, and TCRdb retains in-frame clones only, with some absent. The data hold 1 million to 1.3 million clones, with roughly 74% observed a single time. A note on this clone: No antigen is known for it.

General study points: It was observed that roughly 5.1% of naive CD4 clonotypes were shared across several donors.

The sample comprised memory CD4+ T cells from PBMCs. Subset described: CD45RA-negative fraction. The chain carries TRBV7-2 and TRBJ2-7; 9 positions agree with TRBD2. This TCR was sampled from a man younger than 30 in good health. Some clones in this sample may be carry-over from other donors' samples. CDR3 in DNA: TGTGCCAGCAGCACCGGGACTAGCCCCTACGAGCAGTACTTC. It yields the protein CASSTGTSPYEQYF.